These 30 T cell receptor beta chains share one sample of origin, sequenced in a study of cytomegalovirus exposure and HLA in healthy donors (dated by TCRdb to 2015 to 2018). The receptor library was made with the immunoSEQ multiplex PCR assay. TCRdb took over this immuneACCESS table, retaining in-frame rearrangements with V and J assigned. Such tables are incomplete; in checked studies, under half of the missing clones stem from an unresolved V gene, and the remainder is unexplained. The sample profile shows hundreds of thousands of clones; approximately 80% of them were found once. Clones ranked in the top ten supply more than 12% of the sample. Specimen: PBMCs. The receptors were gathered from a woman aged 25 to 39 in good health and CMV-seropositive.

The V and J genes are TRBV4-1 and TRBJ1-2; D is uncertain. Trimming took off 0 bases at V and 1 base at J, with 15 bases between the two ends. The CDR3 length is 17 residues. Germline V gene sequence: CDR1 MGHRA, CDR2 YSYEKL. The CDR3 nucleotides read TGCGCCAGCAGCCAAGATAAGGCCACTGGGGTTAACTATGGCTACACCTTC. It translates to CASSQDKATGVNYGYTF.

The rearrangement joins TRBV5-1 to TRBJ2-7, with TRBD2 identical over 9 bases. Germline CDR1 reads SGHRS; CDR2 reads YFSETQ. V trimming: 3 bases; J trimming: 3 bases; junction bases outside the gene matches: 10. The CDR3 length is 16 residues. The CDR3 protein is CASSSNPGTSNYEQYF. The CDR3 nucleotides read TGCGCCAGCAGCTCTAACCCCGGGACTAGCAACTACGAGCAGTACTTC. Combining the CDR3 with reference TRBV5-1 and TRBJ2-7 gives the whole variable domain KAGVTQTPRYLIKTRGQQVTLSCSPISGHRSVSWYQQTPGQGLQFLFEYFSETQRNKGNFPGRFSGRQFSNSRSEMNVSTLELGDSALYLCASSSNPGTSNYEQYFGPGTRLTVT.

This clone was picked up one time. This rearrangement joins TRBV4-1 to TRBJ1-3; D is unresolved. This CDR3 contains 15 residues. Germline V gene sequence: CDR1 MGHRA, CDR2 YSYEKL. V was trimmed by 3 bases and J by 4 bases, leaving 13 bases between them. The CDR3 sequence: CASSQGIRSGNTIYF. CDR3 DNA: TGCGCCAGCAGCCAGGGGATAAGGAGCGGAAACACCATATATTTT.

The V gene is TRBV19, the J gene TRBJ1-3, with a possible D match to TRBD1 (6 bases). The CDR3 totals 15 residues. The V end was cut by 6 bases, the J end by 0 bases, with 12 bases between. Germline CDR1 and CDR2: LNHDA and SQIVND (reference sequence). The CDR3 DNA reads TGTGCCAGTAGATTGGACAGAGCCTCTGGAAACACCATATATTTT. Translated: CASRLDRASGNTIYF. The full variable domain, with the rest looked up from reference TRBV19 and TRBJ1-3, is DGGITQSPKYLFRKEGQNVTLSCEQNLNHDAMYWYRQDPGQGLRLIYYSQIVNDFQKGDIAEGYSVSREKKESFPLTVTSAQKNPTAFYLCASRLDRASGNTIYFGEGSWLTVV.

This sequence joins TRBV9 and TRBJ2-2; unclear D gene. Between the trimmed V and J ends, which lost 4 bases and 6 bases, there was a span of 19 bases. There are 16 residues in the CDR3. Germline CDR1 is SGDLS and CDR2 is YYNGEE. CDR3: CASSSTRVKFPGELFF. The CDR3 nucleotides are TGTGCCAGCAGCTCTACAAGGGTCAAGTTTCCCGGGGAGCTGTTTTTT.

The chain recombines TRBV28 with TRBJ2-5, with D maybe TRBD1 (6 bases). CDR1 MDHEN and CDR2 SYDVKM come from the germline V gene. V lost 6 bases to trimming and J lost 2 bases, with 13 bases between them. This CDR3 has 14 residues. This CDR3 is CASRSEQGQETQYF. The CDR3 DNA reads TGTGCCAGCAGATCCGAGCAGGGGCAAGAGACCCAGTACTTC.

This clone appeared once. The chain carries TRBV14 and TRBJ1-2; D is undetermined. The CDR3 extends over 15 amino acids. Trimming stripped 0 bases from V and 1 base from J, with 9 bases between. Germline lookup yields CDR1 SGHDN and CDR2 FVKESK. CDR3 DNA: TGTGCCAGCAGCCAAGATTCGACGGTTAACTATGGCTACACCTTC. Encoded protein: CASSQDSTVNYGYTF.

This clone was observed a single time. This chain uses TRBV6-4 with TRBJ2-3; TRBD2 is a possible D gene (5 bases). Between the trimmed V and J ends, which lost 4 bases and 2 bases, there was a span of 7 bases. Germline V gene lookup returns CDR1 MRHNA and CDR2 SNTAGT. The CDR3 is 13 amino acids. The DNA for the CDR3 is TGTGCCAGCAGTGCCCGGGACACAGATACGCAGTATTTT. Translating gives CASSARDTDTQYF.

The chain has TRBV7-9 and TRBJ2-7, with 8 bases that match TRBD2. Germline-derived CDR1 and CDR2 are SEHNR and FQNEAQ (reference sequence). The CDR3 is 15 residues long. Unmatched junction bases numbered 2, after V lost 1 base and J lost 0 bases. For the CDR3, the DNA is TGTGCCAGCAGCTTAGGGAGCGGGAGCTCCTACGAGCAGTACTTC. It is translated as CASSLGSGSSYEQYF.

This rearrangement joins TRBV2 to TRBJ1-1; 7 nucleotides agree with TRBD1. This CDR3 is 15 amino acids long. The V segment lost 4 bases and the J segment 1 base; nucleotides outside the gene matches: 6. Germline CDR1 reads SNHLY; CDR2 reads FYNNEI. The CDR3 DNA is TGTGCCAGCAGTGGGACCCCAGGGGGGAACACTGAAGCTTTCTTT. Protein: CASSGTPGGNTEAFF.

With regard to this clone: Other DNA sequences from this sample encode an identical CDR3 as well. This chain uses TRBV7-2 with TRBJ2-7, with D perhaps TRBD2 (5 bases). Germline values: CDR1 SGHTA, CDR2 FQGNSA. This CDR3 has 15 amino acids. Trimming removed 1 base at V and 0 bases at J, with 10 bases between. CDR3 in amino acids: CASSLGGSSSYEQYF. In DNA form, the CDR3 reads TGTGCCAGCAGCTTAGGAGGGTCCAGCTCCTACGAGCAGTACTTC.

The chain employs TRBV7-6 and TRBJ2-5; 9 positions match TRBD2. The V gene's germline CDR1 is SGHVS and CDR2 FNYEAQ. V was clipped by 5 bases and J by 4 bases; unmatched bases: 5. This CDR3 has 14 residues. The CDR3 loop is CASSPREGGETQYF. CDR3 coding DNA: TGTGCCAGCAGCCCGCGGGAGGGGGGAGAGACCCAGTACTTC.

This clone has more than one count but fewer than ten. This chain joins TRBV6-5 and TRBJ2-7; TRBD1 is a possible D gene (6 bases). Germline CDR1 and CDR2: MNHEY and SVGAGI. The CDR3 has 13 amino acids. V gave up 5 bases and J gave up 4 bases, with 12 bases separating them. As DNA, the CDR3 is TGTGCCAGCAGTCGGACAGTCAAGTACGAGCAGTACTTC. It is translated as CASSRTVKYEQYF.

The rearrangement uses TRBV4-2 and TRBJ2-5; D is perhaps TRBD2 (5 bases). CDR1 is LGHNA and CDR2 is YNFKEQ in the germline V gene. The CDR3 is 13 amino acids. V was trimmed by 1 base and J by 5 bases, leaving 8 bases between them. CDR3 in DNA: TGTGCCAGCAGCCAAGGGCGGGTGGAGACCCAGTACTTC. Protein sequence: CASSQGRVETQYF.

The rearrangement uses TRBV2 and TRBJ2-1, with 14 bases aligning to TRBD2. V dropped 6 bases and J dropped 9; count of bases not matched to a gene: 10. The CDR3 has 16 amino acids. The germline V gene has CDR1 SNHLY and CDR2 FYNNEI. CDR3 in DNA: TGTGCCAGCAGGGTTCCGGGACTAGCGGGAGTAAGTGAGCAGTTCTTC. Translated, it gives CASRVPGLAGVSEQFF.

The rearrangement links TRBV25-1 to TRBJ2-2; D possibly corresponds to TRBD1 (5 bases). CDR1 MGHDK and CDR2 SYGVNS come from the germline V gene. This CDR3 spans 14 amino acids. V was shortened by 7 bases and J by 6 bases, with 15 bases between the two germline ends. CDR3 sequence: CASKGLGFAGELFF. CDR3 DNA: TGTGCCAGCAAGGGGTTAGGTTTTGCCGGGGAGCTGTTTTTT. Looking up the rest from reference TRBV25-1 and TRBJ2-2 gives the full variable domain: EADIYQTPRYLVIGTGKKITLECSQTMGHDKMYWYQQDPGMELHLIHYSYGVNSTEKGDLSSESTVSRIRTEHFPLTLESARPSHTSQYLCASKGLGFAGELFFGEGSRLTVL.

The chain combines TRBV13 with TRBJ2-1, with D possibly TRBD1 on 6 matching bases. The CDR3 loop spans 14 amino acids. V lost 4 bases to trimming and J lost 9 bases, with 16 bases between them. Germline V gives CDR1 PRHDT, CDR2 FYEKMQ (reference sequence). The CDR3 protein is CASSYRGSDGEQFF. The CDR3, as DNA: TGTGCCAGCAGCTATAGGGGGAGCGATGGTGAGCAGTTCTTC.

The chain has TRBV18 and TRBJ1-1; D is undetermined. This CDR3 is 12 amino acids long. V was clipped by 6 bases and J by 3 bases, with 8 bases between them. Germline CDR1 reads KGHSH; CDR2 reads LQKENI. The CDR3 region has the DNA TGTGCCAGCTCGCTGATGGACACTGAAGCTTTCTTT. This codes for CASSLMDTEAFF. The full variable domain, rest sourced from reference TRBV18 and TRBJ1-1, is NAGVMQNPRHLVRRRGQEARLRCSPMKGHSHVYWYRQLPEEGLKFMVYLQKENIIDESGMPKERFSAEFPKEGPSILRIQQVVRGDSAAYFCASSLMDTEAFFGQGTRLTVV.

CDR3 DNA: TGTGCCAGCAGTTACGAAGCAGGGAATGGCTACACCTTC. Translating it yields CASSYEAGNGYTF. The chain carries TRBV6-5 and TRBJ1-2; possible D gene TRBD1, 5 bases. The germline V gene encodes CDR1 MNHEY and CDR2 SVGAGI. Trimming pared 2 bases from V and 6 bases from J, leaving 10 bases between. This CDR3 is built from 13 residues.

This rearrangement joins TRBV27 to TRBJ2-7; TRBD2 matches 12 bases. The CDR3 sequence is 14 residues long. After removal of 8 bases from V and 1 base from J, the junction contained 3 bases not matched to a gene. Looked up from germline, CDR1 is MNHEY and CDR2 is SMNVEV (reference sequence). Written as DNA, the CDR3 is TGTGCCAGCGGGACTAGCGGGTTATCCTACGAGCAGTACTTC. This codes for CASGTSGLSYEQYF.

The chain recombines TRBV11-3 with TRBJ2-7, with a weak D call TRBD1 (6 bases). The V gene lost 3 bases and the J gene lost 12 bases, with 15 bases spanning the gap. Looked up from germline, CDR1 is SGHNT and CDR2 is YENEEA. The CDR3 has 12 amino acids. CDR3 amino acids: CASSFTRDKGYF. In DNA form, the CDR3 reads TGTGCCAGCAGCTTTACCCGGGACAAGGGGTACTTC.

V usage is TRBV29-1 and J usage is TRBJ2-7, with D tentatively TRBD1 (6 bases). The germline CDR1 and CDR2 sequences are SQVTM and ANQGSEA. Between the trimmed V and J ends, which lost 0 bases and 0 bases, there was a span of 12 bases. The CDR3 has 15 amino acids. DNA of the CDR3: TGCAGCGTTGAAGACAGGGGCCAAAGCTCCTACGAGCAGTACTTC. This gives the protein CSVEDRGQSSYEQYF.

The V and J genes are TRBV9 and TRBJ1-1; D gene uncertain. Between the trimmed V and J ends, which lost 3 bases and 3 bases, there was a span of 9 bases. The CDR3 is made up of 13 amino acids. Germline CDR1 SGDLS, CDR2 YYNGEE. CDR3 nucleotide sequence: TGTGCCAGCAGCGCGGACGTTGACACTGAAGCTTTCTTT. It is translated as CASSADVDTEAFF.

J is TRBJ1-1 and V is TRBV5-1; D is ambiguous. Germline V gives CDR1 SGHRS, CDR2 YFSETQ. The CDR3 is 16 residues long. V was cut by 0 bases and J by 1 base, with 13 bases left in between. The CDR3, as DNA: TGCGCCAGCAGCTTGGCCGGGGTCGTAAGGAACACTGAAGCTTTCTTT. Translating gives CASSLAGVVRNTEAFF.

This chain uses TRBV6-1 with TRBJ2-5, with 8 bases fitting TRBD1. V was clipped by 0 bases and J by 5 bases; unmatched bases: 8. From germline, CDR1 is MNHNS and CDR2 SASEGT. CDR3 length: 16 residues. The CDR3 DNA sequence: TGTGCCAGCAGTGAAGCGAGTGGGACAGGACGGGAGACCCAGTACTTC. The encoded protein is CASSEASGTGRETQYF.

This chain links TRBV6-1 with TRBJ2-3; D remains unclear. The V gene lost 2 bases and the J gene lost 3 bases, with 15 bases spanning the gap. The CDR3 length is 16 residues. Germline lookup yields CDR1 MNHNS and CDR2 SASEGT. CDR3 nucleotide sequence: TGTGCCAGCAGTGAAAGGGATCTCTCGGAGACAGATACGCAGTATTTT. It is translated as CASSERDLSETDTQYF.

J is TRBJ2-5 and V is TRBV6-6, with 10 bases fitting TRBD2. Trimming took 6 bases from V and 4 from J; bases not matched to a gene: 5. This CDR3 contains 14 residues. Germline CDR1 MNHNY, CDR2 SVGAGI (reference sequence). The CDR3 DNA is TGTGCCAGCAGCCCGGGACTAGCGCGAGAGACCCAGTACTTC. Its protein is CASSPGLARETQYF.

This clone was observed a single time. The chain couples TRBV30 to TRBJ2-3; D remains unclear. The V gene lost 0 bases and the J gene lost 2 bases, with 18 bases spanning the gap. The CDR3 covers 17 residues. CDR1 GTSNPN and CDR2 SVGIG come from the germline V gene (reference sequence). For the CDR3, the DNA is TGTGCCTGGAGTGTCCTCCCCTCGGTACCTACCACAGATACGCAGTATTTT. This encodes CAWSVLPSVPTTDTQYF.

This clone was counted between two and nine times. The V call is TRBV2, the J call TRBJ1-5, with 7 nucleotides matching TRBD1. The CDR3 is 15 residues long. In germline, CDR1 is SNHLY, CDR2 FYNNEI. V dropped 5 bases and J dropped 0; count of bases not matched to a gene: 4. This CDR3 is CASSTGQDSNQPQHF. Written as DNA, the CDR3 is TGTGCCAGCAGTACCGGACAGGATAGCAATCAGCCCCAGCATTTT.

This clone was seen a few times. J is TRBJ1-2 and V is TRBV5-4; maybe TRBD1 (5 bases). Germline-derived CDR1 and CDR2 are SGHNT and YYREEE (reference sequence). The length of the CDR3 is 13 residues. Trimming removed 4 bases at V and 2 bases at J, with 9 bases between. CDR3 nucleotides: TGTGCCAGCAGCCCCTGGGGGAACTATGGCTACACCTTC. Its translation is CASSPWGNYGYTF.